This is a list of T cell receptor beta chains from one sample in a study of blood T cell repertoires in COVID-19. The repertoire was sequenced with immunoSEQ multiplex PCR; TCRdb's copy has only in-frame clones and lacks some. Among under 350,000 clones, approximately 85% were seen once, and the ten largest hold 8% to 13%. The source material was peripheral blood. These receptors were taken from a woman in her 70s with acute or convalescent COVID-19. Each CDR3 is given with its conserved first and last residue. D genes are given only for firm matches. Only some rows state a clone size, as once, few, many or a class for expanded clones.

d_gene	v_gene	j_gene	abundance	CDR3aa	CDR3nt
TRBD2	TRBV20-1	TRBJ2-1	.	CSANPGLGAFF	TGCAGTGCCAACCCAGGACTAGGGGCGTTCTTC
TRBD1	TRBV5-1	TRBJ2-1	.	CASSSGQVNFLEQFF	TGCGCCAGCAGCTCAGGACAGGTTAATTTCCTTGAGCAGTTCTTC
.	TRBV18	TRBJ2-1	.	CASSPPGNTYNEQFF	TGTGCCAGCTCACCCCCAGGGAACACCTACAATGAGCAGTTCTTC
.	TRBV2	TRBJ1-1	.	CASSEAQGFTEAFF	TGTGCCAGCAGTGAAGCCCAGGGGTTCACTGAAGCTTTCTTT
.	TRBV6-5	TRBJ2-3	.	CASSPPLSDTQYF	TGTGCCAGCAGCCCCCCACTTTCAGATACGCAGTATTTT
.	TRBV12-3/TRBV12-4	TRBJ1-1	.	CASSLRVTEAFF	TGTGCCAGCAGTTTACGGGTGACTGAAGCTTTCTTT
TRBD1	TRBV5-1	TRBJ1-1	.	CASTGGTEAFF	TGCGCCAGCACAGGGGGAACTGAAGCTTTCTTT
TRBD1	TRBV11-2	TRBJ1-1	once	CASSRTGSGAFF	TGTGCCAGCAGCAGGACAGGGAGTGGAGCTTTCTTT
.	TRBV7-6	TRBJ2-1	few	CASSFIGGEYDEQFF	TGTGCCAGCAGCTTTATCGGGGGAGAATACGATGAGCAGTTCTTC
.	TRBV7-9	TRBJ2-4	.	CASSFPGVGTNIQYF	TGTGCCAGCAGCTTCCCAGGGGTGGGGACGAACATTCAGTACTTC
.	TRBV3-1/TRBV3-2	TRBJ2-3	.	CASSLWGAGEKDTQYF	TGTGCCAGCAGCCTATGGGGGGCGGGGGAGAAAGATACGCAGTATTTT
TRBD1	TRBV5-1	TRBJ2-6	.	CASSLGNKGGGSSGANVLTF	TGCGCCAGCAGCTTGGGGAATAAAGGGGGCGGAAGCTCTGGGGCCAACGTCCTGACTTTC
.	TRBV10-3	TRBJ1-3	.	CAISDNREERNTIYF	TGTGCCATCAGCGATAACAGGGAAGAGAGAAACACCATATATTTT
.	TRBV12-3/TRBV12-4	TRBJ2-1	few	CASSPYPNEQFF	TGTGCCAGCAGTCCCTATCCGAATGAGCAGTTCTTC
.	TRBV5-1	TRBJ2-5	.	CASSSEGGIRLETQYF	TGCGCCAGCAGCTCTGAGGGTGGTATCCGGCTGGAGACCCAGTACTTC
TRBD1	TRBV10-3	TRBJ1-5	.	CAISSGQGANQPQHF	TGTGCCATCAGCTCCGGACAGGGTGCGAATCAGCCCCAGCATTTT
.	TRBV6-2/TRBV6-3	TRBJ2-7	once	CASSPEGGASYEQYF	TGTGCCAGCAGCCCCGAGGGGGGGGCCTCCTACGAGCAGTACTTC
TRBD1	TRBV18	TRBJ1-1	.	CASSPARGQGPVNTEAFF	TGTGCCAGCTCTCCCGCCCGGGGACAGGGTCCGGTGAACACTGAAGCTTTCTTT
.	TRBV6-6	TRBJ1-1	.	CASSYPEVGTEAFF	TGTGCCAGCAGTTACCCGGAGGTAGGGACAGAAGCTTTCTTT
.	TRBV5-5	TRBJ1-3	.	CASSWVRLGGGNTIYF	TGTGCCAGCAGCTGGGTGCGGCTGGGAGGAGGAAACACCATATATTTT
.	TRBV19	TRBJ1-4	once	CASSMFIGRVTNEKLFF	TGTGCCAGTAGTATGTTCATCGGCCGGGTAACTAATGAAAAACTGTTTTTT
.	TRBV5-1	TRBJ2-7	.	CASSLAPGPYEQYF	TGCGCCAGCAGCTTGGCGCCCGGTCCCTACGAGCAGTACTTC
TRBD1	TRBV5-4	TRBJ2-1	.	CASSSWGRDRYNEQFF	TGTGCCAGCAGCTCTTGGGGCCGGGACAGGTACAATGAGCAGTTCTTC
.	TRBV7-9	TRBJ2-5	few	CASSLALDSQETQYF	TGTGCCAGCAGCTTAGCGCTGGACAGTCAAGAGACCCAGTACTTC
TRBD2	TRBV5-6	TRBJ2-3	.	CASSAGTSGGAAVAQYF	TGTGCCAGCAGCGCCGGGACTAGCGGGGGAGCCGCCGTTGCGCAGTATTTT
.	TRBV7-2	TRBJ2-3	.	CASSLIAASTDTQYF	TGTGCCAGCAGCTTAATCGCGGCTAGCACAGATACGCAGTATTTT